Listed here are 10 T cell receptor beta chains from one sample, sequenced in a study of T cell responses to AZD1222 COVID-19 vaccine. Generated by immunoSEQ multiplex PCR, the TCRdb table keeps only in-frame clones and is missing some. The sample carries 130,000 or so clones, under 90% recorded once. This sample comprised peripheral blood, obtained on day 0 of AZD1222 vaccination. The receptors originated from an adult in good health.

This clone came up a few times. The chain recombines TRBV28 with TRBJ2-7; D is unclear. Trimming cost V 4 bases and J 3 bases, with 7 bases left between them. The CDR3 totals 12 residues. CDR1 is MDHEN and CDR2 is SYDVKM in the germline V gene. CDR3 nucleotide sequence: TGTGCCAGCAGTTCATCTTTCTACGAGCAGTACTTC. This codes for CASSSSFYEQYF.

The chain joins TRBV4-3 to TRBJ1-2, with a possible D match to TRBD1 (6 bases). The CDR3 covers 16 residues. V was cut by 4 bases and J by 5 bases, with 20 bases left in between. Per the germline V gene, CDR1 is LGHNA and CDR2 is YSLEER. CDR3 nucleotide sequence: TGCGCCAGCAGCCTAATCCCAAGGGGGGGAGAGTATGGCTACACCTTC. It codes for CASSLIPRGGEYGYTF.

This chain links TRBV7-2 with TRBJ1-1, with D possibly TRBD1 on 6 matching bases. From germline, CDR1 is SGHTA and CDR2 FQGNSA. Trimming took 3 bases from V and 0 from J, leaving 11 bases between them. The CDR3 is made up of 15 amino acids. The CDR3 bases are TGTGCCAGCAGCTTTTGGGGACACCTGAACACTGAAGCTTTCTTT. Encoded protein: CASSFWGHLNTEAFF.

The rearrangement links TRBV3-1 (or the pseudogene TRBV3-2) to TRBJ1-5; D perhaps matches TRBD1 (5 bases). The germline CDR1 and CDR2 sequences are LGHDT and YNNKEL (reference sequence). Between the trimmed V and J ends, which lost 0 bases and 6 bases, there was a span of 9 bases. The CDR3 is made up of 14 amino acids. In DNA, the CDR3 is TGTGCCAGCAGCCAAGAAGGCGGGGGTCAGCCCCAGCATTTT. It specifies CASSQEGGGQPQHF.

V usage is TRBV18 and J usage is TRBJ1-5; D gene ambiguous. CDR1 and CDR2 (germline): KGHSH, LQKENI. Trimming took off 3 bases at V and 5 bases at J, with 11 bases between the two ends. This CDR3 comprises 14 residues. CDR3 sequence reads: CASSPSSVDQPQHF. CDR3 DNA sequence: TGTGCCAGCTCACCGAGCAGCGTCGATCAGCCCCAGCATTTT.

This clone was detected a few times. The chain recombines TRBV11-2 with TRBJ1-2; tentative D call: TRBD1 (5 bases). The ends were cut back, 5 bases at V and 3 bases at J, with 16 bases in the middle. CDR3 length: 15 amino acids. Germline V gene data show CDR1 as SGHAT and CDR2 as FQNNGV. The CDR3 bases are TGTGCCAGCAGCCCAGACCGGGGGTTCCACTATGGCTACACCTTC. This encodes CASSPDRGFHYGYTF.

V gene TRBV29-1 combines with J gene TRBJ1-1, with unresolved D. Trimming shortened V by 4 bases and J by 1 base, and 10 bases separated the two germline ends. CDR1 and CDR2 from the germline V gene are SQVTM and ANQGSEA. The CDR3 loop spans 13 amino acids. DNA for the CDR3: TGCAGCGTTGGACGGACGGGGAACACTGAAGCTTTCTTT. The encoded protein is CSVGRTGNTEAFF.

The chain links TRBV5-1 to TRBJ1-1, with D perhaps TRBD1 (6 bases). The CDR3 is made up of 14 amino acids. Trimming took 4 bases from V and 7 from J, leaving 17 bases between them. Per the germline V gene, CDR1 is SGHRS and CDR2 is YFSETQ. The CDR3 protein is CASSAIGTPGEAFF. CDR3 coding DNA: TGCGCCAGCAGCGCCATCGGGACACCAGGTGAAGCTTTCTTT.

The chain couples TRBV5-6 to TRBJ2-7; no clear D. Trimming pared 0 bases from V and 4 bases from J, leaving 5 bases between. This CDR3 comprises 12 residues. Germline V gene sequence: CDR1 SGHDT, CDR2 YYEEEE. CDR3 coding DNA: TGTGCCAGCAGCTTGGTCCCGTACGAGCAGTACTTC. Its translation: CASSLVPYEQYF.

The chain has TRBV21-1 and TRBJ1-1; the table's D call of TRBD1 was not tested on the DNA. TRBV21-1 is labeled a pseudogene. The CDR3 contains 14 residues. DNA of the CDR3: TGTGCCGGGGGGGACAGGGATCCTAACACTGAAGCTTTCTTT. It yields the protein CAGGDRDPNTEAFF.